A selection of T cell receptor beta chains follows, all from one sample in a study of T cell responses to AZD1222 COVID-19 vaccine. The protocol was immunoSEQ multiplex PCR, while the TCRdb copy is restricted to in-frame clones and leaves out a portion. In the table there are approximately 140,000 clones, more than 70% of which are singletons. Sequencing used peripheral blood, obtained on day 0 of AZD1222 vaccination. Receptors were obtained from an adult in good health. Each CDR3 is given with its conserved first and last residue. A D gene is named only where the DNA matches it firmly. Clone size, where shown, is once, few, many, or a class for clones that have expanded.

d_call j_call v_call clone_size cdr3_nt cdr3_aa
NA TRBJ2-7 TRBV9 NA TGTGCCAGCAGCGGCTACAGCGAGGGACTCTCCGAGCAGTACTTC CASSGYSEGLSEQYF
NA TRBJ2-5 TRBV4-3 NA TGCGCCAGCAGCCAAGATACCAGGGCCCGGGGGACCCAGTACTTC CASSQDTRARGTQYF
NA TRBJ1-4 TRBV18 NA TGTGCCAGCTCACTCTTCGACAGCACTAATGAAAAACTGTTTTTT CASSLFDSTNEKLFF
NA TRBJ2-7 TRBV27 NA TGTGCCAGCAGTTGGAGTGCTACCTACGAGCAGTACTTC CASSWSATYEQYF
TRBD1 TRBJ1-5 TRBV7-8 once TGTGCCAGCAGCTCCCCTCAGGGGGCCTTGGATCAGCCCCAGCATTTT CASSSPQGALDQPQHF
NA TRBJ1-1 TRBV7-9 once TGTGCCAGCAGCCCTGGCAGGGGCCCGAACACTGAAGCTTTCTTT CASSPGRGPNTEAFF
NA TRBJ2-3 TRBV5-6 NA TGTGCCAGCAGCTTGTTAGCGGCCCTAACCCCCCACACAGATACGCAGTATTTT CASSLLAALTPHTDTQYF
NA TRBJ2-2 TRBV9 once TGTGCCAGCAGCGATCTAGGCCGGGAGCTGTTTTTT CASSDLGRELFF
NA TRBJ1-4 TRBV18 NA TGTGCCAGCTCACCCGGGCTTCGAGAAAAACTGTTTTTT CASSPGLREKLFF
TRBD2 TRBJ2-3 TRBV28 NA TGTGCCAGCAGTTTAAGCGGTAGCGGGAGCCCAGATACGCAGTATTTT CASSLSGSGSPDTQYF
NA TRBJ2-3 TRBV19 NA TGTGCCAGTAGTATAGTGGGAGATACGCAGTATTTT CASSIVGDTQYF
TRBD2 TRBJ2-7 TRBV9 NA TGTGCCAGCAGCGTAGCCCGCCGGGCGGGAGGTCCCTACGAGCAGTACTTC CASSVARRAGGPYEQYF
NA TRBJ1-5 TRBV3-1/TRBV3-2 NA TGTGCCAGCAGCCAAGATGGGGGGGCGGATCAGCCCCAGCATTTT CASSQDGGADQPQHF
NA TRBJ1-2 TRBV28 NA TGTGCCAGCAGGACAGGCTATACTAACTATGGCTACACCTTC CASRTGYTNYGYTF
NA TRBJ1-3 TRBV6-1 once TGTGCCAGCAGTGAAGCGGCGCGTACTGCAGCTGGAAACACCATATATTTT CASSEAARTAAGNTIYF
NA TRBJ2-7 TRBV27 NA TGTGCCAGCAGTCGGGGCTACGAGCAGTACTTC CASSRGYEQYF
NA TRBJ2-7 TRBV3-1/TRBV3-2 NA TGTGCCAGCAGCGCAGTGGCCGAGCAGTACTTC CASSAVAEQYF
TRBD1 TRBJ2-7 TRBV10-3 NA TGTGCCATCAGTGAGCCGACAGGGGAAGCCTACGAGCAGTACTTC CAISEPTGEAYEQYF
TRBD2 TRBJ2-1 TRBV5-1 NA TGCGCCAGCAGCTTGGTACCTAGCGGGAGCCTCAATGAGCAGTTCTTC CASSLVPSGSLNEQFF
TRBD1 TRBJ2-7 TRBV6-5 once TGTGCCAGCCAGGGACAGGGATCGTCCTACGAGCAGTACTTC CASQGQGSSYEQYF
TRBD2 TRBJ2-1 TRBV18 NA TGTGCCAGCTCACCACCGTCACTAGCGGGGACGAATGAGCAGTTCTTC CASSPPSLAGTNEQFF
NA TRBJ1-1 TRBV3-1/TRBV3-2 NA TGTGCCAGCAGCCAAGGGGACCGGAACACTGAAGCTTTCTTT CASSQGDRNTEAFF
NA TRBJ2-5 TRBV5-1 NA TGCGCCAGCCAATTCGGGGGTGGAGAGACCCAGTACTTC CASQFGGGETQYF
NA TRBJ2-2 TRBV6-2/TRBV6-3 NA TGTGCCAGCAGTTACTATGGACAACAGGGATACACCGGGGAGCTGTTTTTT CASSYYGQQGYTGELFF
NA TRBJ2-7 TRBV28 once TGTGCCAGCAGACTAGGGGACGGGGGCTCCTACGAGCAGTACTTC CASRLGDGGSYEQYF
TRBD1 TRBJ1-6 TRBV18 NA TGTGCCAGCTCCTTTGAGGGACAGGGACAATCACCCCTCCACTTT CASSFEGQGQSPLHF
TRBD2 TRBJ2-5 TRBV7-2 NA TGTGCCAGCAGGGTGACCGGGACTAGTTTAGAGACCCAGTACTTC CASRVTGTSLETQYF
TRBD2 TRBJ2-7 TRBV19 once TGTGCCAGTAGCGGGGGAGGGACGGGAGCCTACGAGCAGTACTTC CASSGGGTGAYEQYF
NA TRBJ2-1 TRBV7-2 NA TGTGCCAGCAGCCCAGGGGTCGGGGAGGGGAATAATGAGCAGTTCTTC CASSPGVGEGNNEQFF
NA TRBJ1-1 TRBV14 NA TGTGCCAGCAGCCGGACAGTGCCGAACACTGAAGCTTTCTTT CASSRTVPNTEAFF
NA TRBJ2-1 TRBV29-1 NA TGCAGCGTTGAAGATGAACAGTCGGATTACAATGAGCAGTTCTTC CSVEDEQSDYNEQFF
TRBD2 TRBJ2-1 TRBV24-1 NA TGTGCCACCAGTGCTCTCGGGCTAGCGGGGGAGACTGAGCAGTTCTTC CATSALGLAGETEQFF
NA TRBJ1-2 TRBV7-9 once TGTGCCAGCAGCTCAAGTCTAGGAGGCTATGGCTACACCTTC CASSSSLGGYGYTF
NA TRBJ1-2 TRBV19 NA TGTGCCAGTAGTATGTCATTCTTTTCGTTCCCCTATGGCTACACCTTC CASSMSFFSFPYGYTF
NA TRBJ2-5 TRBV29-1 NA TGCAGCGTTGACACTAGTCAAGAGACCCAGTACTTC CSVDTSQETQYF
NA TRBJ2-5 TRBV4-2 NA TGTGCCAGCAGCCCAGATTTGAAGACCCAGTACTTC CASSPDLKTQYF
NA TRBJ2-1 TRBV9 NA TGTGCCAGCAGCTCCGAGGGCGAGGGGAGGAATGAGCAGTTCTTC CASSSEGEGRNEQFF
NA TRBJ1-2 TRBV7-8 NA TGTGCCAGCAGCCGCCGGGGATCGGACTTGTTTGGCTACACCTTC CASSRRGSDLFGYTF
TRBD1 TRBJ2-3 TRBV19 once TGTGCCAGTAGTTGGGACAGCGGAACAAATACGCAGTATTTT CASSWDSGTNTQYF
TRBD1 TRBJ1-2 TRBV7-9 NA TGTGCCAGCAGCCAGAATCGACAGGGAGATGGCTACACCTTC CASSQNRQGDGYTF
TRBD1 TRBJ2-7 TRBV5-4 NA TGTGCCAGCAGCTTGTCGGGACAGGGGCCCTACGAGCAGTACTTC CASSLSGQGPYEQYF
NA TRBJ2-7 TRBV6-5 many TGTGCCAGCAGCTGGGGAGCGTACTACGAGCAGTACTTC CASSWGAYYEQYF
NA TRBJ2-1 TRBV19 NA TGTGCCAGTAGTTTTGTCCGGAATGAGCAGTTCTTC CASSFVRNEQFF
NA TRBJ2-3 TRBV28 NA TGTGCCAGCAGTCCCCCCGTGAGATATACGCAGTATTTT CASSPPVRYTQYF
NA TRBJ1-5 TRBV12-3/TRBV12-4 NA TGTGCCAGCAGTTTTAGCAATCAGCCCCAGCATTTT CASSFSNQPQHF
NA TRBJ2-1 TRBV4-1 NA TGCGCCAGCAGCCGGACTGGCCGAAATGAGCAGTTCTTC CASSRTGRNEQFF
NA TRBJ1-2 TRBV2 NA TGTGCCAGCAGTGAACGCGGGGGGACGGTTTATGGCTACACCTTC CASSERGGTVYGYTF
TRBD2 TRBJ2-7 TRBV29-1 once TGCAGCGTTCGGCTAGCGGATTCCTACGAGCAGTACTTC CSVRLADSYEQYF
TRBD1 TRBJ2-5 TRBV5-4 NA TGTGCCAGCAGCTTGGGGACAGGGTCTCTTATCCGGGACCAAGAGACCCAGTACTTC CASSLGTGSLIRDQETQYF
TRBD1 TRBJ1-1 TRBV7-6 NA TGTGCCAGCAGCCCCTTAACAGGGGATGCCGAAGCTTTCTTT CASSPLTGDAEAFF
NA TRBJ2-4 TRBV10-3 NA TGTGCCATCAGTGCCGCAGGGGAACGAGCCAAAAACATTCAGTACTTC CAISAAGERAKNIQYF
TRBD2 TRBJ2-3 TRBV9 once TGTGCCAGCAGCGTAATGGGACTAGCAGGTGATACGCAGTATTTT CASSVMGLAGDTQYF
NA TRBJ2-7 TRBV3-1/TRBV3-2 NA TGTGCCAGCAGCCAAGACGAGGGTCGCTACGAGCAGTACTTC CASSQDEGRYEQYF
NA TRBJ1-2 TRBV28 NA TGTGCCAGCAGTCAAACGTCCCCGCACCTTAACTATGGCTACACCTTC CASSQTSPHLNYGYTF
NA TRBJ2-3 TRBV6-4 NA TGTGCCAGCAGTGATTCCCTCCGGGGCCCAGGAGAGGGGCAGTATTTT CASSDSLRGPGEGQYF
TRBD1 TRBJ1-4 TRBV11-2 few TGTGCCAGCAGCGCCGGGACAGCGACTAATGAAAAACTGTTTTTT CASSAGTATNEKLFF